The T cell receptor (beta chain) under discussion was sequenced for a study of identical twins. CDR1 and CDR2 from the germline V gene are SGHVS and FQNEAQ. There are 14 residues in the CDR3. V trimming: 1 base; J trimming: 3 bases; junction bases outside the gene matches: 3. This clonotype came up many times. Using its own MiXCR run on the 5' RACE reads, TCRdb lists one record per CDR3 protein. The sample has 600,000 to 800,000 distinct CDR3 sequences; 21% are singletons. The sample was also linked to a second study, of T cells expressing NK-cell markers. According to that study: It was from sorted CD3+CD56+NKG2C+, CD3+CD56+NKG2C- and CD3+CD56-NKG2C+ T cells that TCR beta repertoires came.

The chain combines TRBV7-8 with TRBJ2-7; the match to TRBD1 covers 7 bases. Sequencing was performed on PBMCs. This clonotype was sampled from a woman aged 18-35 years in good health. CDR3 in DNA: TGTGCCAGCAGCTTAGAGGGACAGTACTACGAGCAGTACTTC. It is translated as CASSLEGQYYEQYF.